This TCR beta chain was identified during a study of read filtering for tumor transcriptome and immune sequencing. Overall study context: Mean patient age was approximately 66 years, range about 47 to 85; approximately 18 male, about 15 female.

With V trimmed by 5 bases and J by 7 bases, 10 bases remained unmatched. Germline values: CDR1 SGHRS, CDR2 YFSETQ. The CDR3 covers 15 residues. The library was built from around 0.4 ug RNA with molecular barcoded adaptors for alpha/delta and beta/gamma chains. Via MiXCR, TCRdb re-called the reads, giving one row per CDR3 protein. This sample has 15,000 to 20,000 distinct CDR3 sequences, with 22% found just once. This clonotype was detected many times. Sequencing was carried out using a population of CD138-negative cells sorted from bone marrow. The TCR comes from a donor aged 40 or over with multiple myeloma. The genes are TRBV5-1 and TRBJ2-1; TRBD2 agrees at 9 bases. CDR3 in amino acids: CASSYSGSLGNEQFF. The DNA of the CDR3 is TGCGCCAGCAGTTATAGCGGGAGTCTAGGTAATGAGCAGTTCTTC.